These 11 T cell receptor beta chains originate from one sample sequenced in a study of T cells in women clearing cervical HPV infection. Profiled with immunoSEQ multiplex PCR; TCRdb holds only in-frame clones, not every one. The sample has over 25,000 clones; the top ten hold 20% to 25%. Sequenced: blood buffy coat. Receptor source: a woman aged 18 to 75 with a cervical HPV16 infection that either progressed to CIN3+ or cleared (not recorded which).

With respect to this clone: From the germline J gene comes the end of the CDR3, since the read stops 3 residues before it. V usage is TRBV7-6 and J usage is TRBJ1-4; 9 bases are shared with TRBD1. CDR3 length equals 17 residues. Germline loops: CDR1 SGHVS, CDR2 FNYEAQ. Unmatched junction bases numbered 15, after V lost 5 bases and J lost 8 bases. CDR3 in amino acids: CASSPGQGGYNQEKLFF. The CDR3 bases that were read are TGTGCCAGCAGCCCGGGACAGGGAGGATATAATCAGGAAAAA. The full variable domain, with the rest looked up from reference TRBV7-6 and TRBJ1-4, is GAGVSQSPRYKVTKRGQDVALRCDPISGHVSLYWYRQALGQGPEFLTYFNYEAQQDKSGLPNDRFSAERPEGSISTLTIQRTEQRDSAMYRCASSPGQGGYNQEKLFFGSGTQLSVL.

Its frequency marks this clone as medium-sized. With the read ending 3 residues before the CDR3 end, the germline J gene is used to fill in that end. This chain links TRBV7-2 with TRBJ2-5; perhaps TRBD2 as D (5 bases). The germline V gene has CDR1 SGHTA and CDR2 FQGNSA. CDR3 length: 14 amino acids. Deletions cut 2 bases from V and 3 bases from J, with 10 bases between. CDR3 DNA (partial): TGTGCCAGCAGCTTATGGCCGGGGAAAGAGACC. Translating it yields CASSLWPGKET. The entire CDR3 protein reads CASSLWPGKETQYF.

As to this clone: The CDR3 goes on 3 residues after the read ends, and that part is filled in from the germline J gene. The gene calls are TRBV7-3 and TRBJ2-1, with D possibly matching TRBD2 (6 bases). The CDR3 runs 14 residues. The V gene lost 4 bases and the J gene lost 5 bases, with 12 bases spanning the gap. The germline V gene has CDR1 SGHTA and CDR2 FQGTGA. CDR3 sequence reads: CASSSPGTHNEQFF. The sequenced part of the CDR3 DNA is TGTGCCAGCAGCTCCCCCGGGACTCACAATGAG.

CDR3 DNA, as far as it was read: TGCAGTGCTCTCACGACTAGCGGGGTTAACACAGATACG. This translates into CSALTTSGVNTDT. The full CDR3 protein reads CSALTTSGVNTDTQYF. The J gene is TRBJ2-3, the V gene TRBV20-1; 11 nucleotides line up with TRBD2. From the germline J gene comes the end of the CDR3, since the read stops 3 residues before it. Per the germline V gene, CDR1 is DFQATT and CDR2 is SNEGSKA (reference sequence). Trimming took 5 bases from V and 2 from J; bases not matched to a gene: 9. The CDR3 is 16 residues long.

On this clone itself: The CDR3 end is not reached by the read, which stops 3 residues before it; the germline J gene fills it in. This rearrangement joins TRBV13 to TRBJ2-7, with D possibly being TRBD1 or TRBD2 (6 bases each). This CDR3 region has 16 residues. V was cut by 4 bases and J by 1 base, with 17 bases left in between. Germline V gene lookup returns CDR1 PRHDT and CDR2 FYEKMQ (reference sequence). The CDR3 DNA, read in part, is TGTGCCAGCAGCTGGCAGGGGACGGGGAGGTCCTACGAG. This codes for CASSWQGTGRSYE. The full-length CDR3 reads as CASSWQGTGRSYEQYF.

CDR3 bases read: TGTGCCAGCAGTTCAGGGGCTTGGGAGGATACG. As protein: CASSSGAWEDT. The complete CDR3 sequence is CASSSGAWEDTQYF. The chain joins TRBV2 to TRBJ2-3; TRBD1 is a possible D gene (6 bases). The sequence runs out 3 residues before the end of the CDR3; the remainder is reconstructed from the germline J gene. The CDR3 length is 14 residues. CDR1 is SNHLY and CDR2 is FYNNEI in the germline V gene. Trimming removed 5 bases from V and 6 bases from J, with 15 bases in between.

On this clone: From the germline J gene comes the end of the CDR3, since the read stops 3 residues before it. This chain connects TRBV7-9 to TRBJ1-2; no clear D. Germline V gene data show CDR1 as SEHNR and CDR2 as FQNEAQ (reference sequence). This CDR3 comprises 12 residues. CDR3 DNA (partial): TGTGCCAGCAGCTTAGCGTCGGGTGAC. It specifies CASSLASGD. The CDR3, in full, reads CASSLASGDYTF.

Remarks on this clone: The read finishes 3 residues shy of the CDR3 end, and the germline J gene is used to complete it. The rearrangement joins TRBV6-4 to TRBJ2-7; 8 bases map to TRBD1. Germline V gives CDR1 MRHNA, CDR2 SNTAGT. After removal of 8 bases from V and 4 bases from J, the junction contained 4 bases not matched to a gene. The CDR3 is made up of 12 amino acids. This chain's CDR3 is CASPGGDYEQYF. The CDR3 DNA, read in part, is TGTGCCAGCCCAGGGGGCGATTACGAG.

Points on this clone: The observed sequence ends 3 residues before the CDR3 terminus, with the missing tail filled in from the germline J gene. The V and J genes are TRBV7-2 and TRBJ2-3; 7 bases are shared with TRBD1. From germline, CDR1 is SGHTA and CDR2 FQGNSA. This CDR3 contains 15 residues. The part of the CDR3 DNA that was read is TGTGCCAGCAGCGCTACAGGGGTAGGCAATCAGCCG. This sequence encodes CASSATGVGNQP. In full, the CDR3 is CASSATGVGNQPQYF.

Worth noting for this clone: The read terminates 3 residues ahead of where the CDR3 ends, so the germline J gene completes it. The chain employs TRBV5-1 and TRBJ2-2; 8 bases are shared with TRBD2. Trimming cost V 9 bases and J 8 bases; bases outside gene matches: 9. CDR1 is SGHRS, CDR2 YFSETQ, per germline. The CDR3 runs 13 residues. The sequenced part of the CDR3 DNA is TGCGCCACCGGGACTAGATTTCCTGGGGAG. Translation gives CATGTRFPGE. In full, the CDR3 is CATGTRFPGELFF. The full variable domain, with the rest looked up from reference TRBV5-1 and TRBJ2-2, is KAGVTQTPRYLIKTRGQQVTLSCSPISGHRSVSWYQQTPGQGLQFLFEYFSETQRNKGNFPGRFSGRQFSNSRSEMNVSTLELGDSALYLCATGTRFPGELFFGEGSRLTVL.

A word on this clone: The read is 3 residues too short to cover the CDR3 end, so that end is filled in from the germline J gene. The chain uses TRBV5-8 and TRBJ2-3, with 7 bases matching TRBD1. J was trimmed by 3 bases and V by 0 bases; bases with no gene match: 4. The germline V gene encodes CDR1 SGHTS and CDR2 YDEGEE. This CDR3 comprises 15 residues. The CDR3 sequence: CASSLARGTTDTQYF. CDR3 DNA, as far as it was read: TGTGCCAGCAGCTTGGCCAGGGGGACGACAGATACG.